This TCR beta chain was sequenced for a study of T cells in Graves' hyperthyroidism and ophthalmopathy. What was amplified from RNA transcripts were TCR beta CDR3 regions. The TCR CDR3 first-round RT-PCR relied on the HTBI primer set. TCRdb independently ran MiXCR on the multiplex PCR reads; one entry per CDR3 protein. This sample carries roughly 580,000 distinct CDR3 sequences, roughly 46% of them seen once, and the ten largest clones take 8.2%. Aged 18 to 65, the patients had hyperthyroidism that was newly diagnosed and had lasted under 2 months. This clonotype has just one count. The junction shows a germline mismatch at one end, possibly a read error. This CDR3 spans 14 amino acids. Germline V gene lookup returns CDR1 ENHRY and CDR2 SYGVKD.

This sequence originates from a woman under 30 with Graves' hyperthyroidism. V is TRBV10-3 and J is TRBJ2-7, with a possible D match to TRBD2 (6 bases). Material: peripheral blood or thyroid tissue (not recorded which). The CDR3, as DNA: TGTGCCAGCAGTTGGCGTGTCGGGAGAGGCGAGCAGTACTTC. This translates into CASSWRVGRGEQYF.